This TCR beta chain was documented in a study of regulatory T cells in long-lasting Graves disease. The time point: persistent/refractory GD, antithyroid drugs over 5 years with positive TRAb. Extracted PBMC RNA gave rise to the TCR library. Germline V gene data show CDR1 as DFQATT and CDR2 as SNEGSKA (reference sequence). Trimming stripped 6 bases from V and 5 bases from J, with 14 bases between. This CDR3 is 12 amino acids long. According to the study, TCR beta libraries were built with iRepertoire HTBI primers and CDR3-region Arm-PCR. TCRdb reanalysed the multiplex PCR reads using MiXCR and keeps one entry per CDR3 protein. The table lists around 400,000 distinct CDR3 sequences, around 24% of them singletons.

The V and J genes are TRBV20-1 and TRBJ2-7; D unresolved. This specimen was peripheral blood mononuclear cells (PBMCs), taken when the disease was refractory, from a patient treated with antithyroid drugs. This clonotype was sampled from a female donor with Graves disease. CDR3 DNA: TGCAGTGCCAGCAGCCAAACCAACGAGCAGTACTTC. Translated: CSASSQTNEQYF.